The rows below give T cell receptor beta chains drawn from one sample of a study of T cells in Graves' hyperthyroidism and ophthalmopathy. TCRdb analysed the multiplex PCR reads with MiXCR anew, one entry per CDR3 protein. The table lists hundreds of thousands of distinct CDR3 sequences, about 15% of them singletons. Sequenced material: blood. Receptors were obtained from a woman under 40 with Graves' hyperthyroidism. CDR3s include the opening cysteine and the closing phenylalanine or tryptophan. Each record gives: D gene, J gene, clone size, V gene, CDR3 DNA, CDR3 protein. The D gene is left open where the match is weak. Clone size is shown for a subset of rows, as once, few, many or a class of expanded clone.

d_call: .
j_call: TRBJ2-5
clone_size: many
v_call: TRBV12-3/TRBV12-4
cdr3_nt: TGTGCCAGCAGTTTTATTTTAACAAAACGTCAAGAGACCCAGTACTTC
cdr3_aa: CASSFILTKRQETQYF

d_call: TRBD2
j_call: TRBJ2-1
clone_size: many
v_call: TRBV6-2/TRBV6-3
cdr3_nt: TGTGCCGTCCAATCCCTAGCGGAGATATACAATGAGCAGTTCTTC
cdr3_aa: CAVQSLAEIYNEQFF

d_call: .
j_call: TRBJ2-1
clone_size: .
v_call: TRBV10-1
cdr3_nt: TGCGCCAGCAGTGAGTCTCCCGGGTACAATGAGCAGTTCTTC
cdr3_aa: CASSESPGYNEQFF

d_call: .
j_call: TRBJ1-2
clone_size: many
v_call: TRBV2
cdr3_nt: TGTGCCAGCAGTGGTCAAGACAACTATGGCTACACCTTC
cdr3_aa: CASSGQDNYGYTF

d_call: .
j_call: TRBJ2-1
clone_size: few
v_call: TRBV7-9
cdr3_nt: TGTGCCAGCAGCTCTACTTACCGCTCCTACAATGAGCAGTTCTTC
cdr3_aa: CASSSTYRSYNEQFF

d_call: .
j_call: TRBJ1-2
clone_size: many
v_call: TRBV30
cdr3_nt: TGTGCCTGGAGGGCGGATCAGTGGGACTATGGCTACACCTTC
cdr3_aa: CAWRADQWDYGYTF

d_call: TRBD2
j_call: TRBJ2-7
clone_size: few
v_call: TRBV29-1
cdr3_nt: TGCAGCGTGTGGACTAGTCCTACCTACGAGCAGTACTTC
cdr3_aa: CSVWTSPTYEQYF

d_call: TRBD1
j_call: TRBJ2-1
clone_size: many
v_call: TRBV6-2/TRBV6-3
cdr3_nt: TGTGCCATCCGACAGGGGGCAAGGAATGAGCAGTTCTTC
cdr3_aa: CAIRQGARNEQFF

d_call: TRBD1
j_call: TRBJ2-1
clone_size: many
v_call: TRBV15
cdr3_nt: TGTGCCACCAGCAGAGATCTACGGACAGGGGGTAATGAGCAGTTCTTC
cdr3_aa: CATSRDLRTGGNEQFF

d_call: .
j_call: TRBJ2-7
clone_size: few
v_call: TRBV5-6
cdr3_nt: TGTGCCAGCAGCCACCTCGACCGACCCTACGAGCAGTACTTC
cdr3_aa: CASSHLDRPYEQYF

d_call: .
j_call: TRBJ2-7
clone_size: many
v_call: TRBV11-2
cdr3_nt: TGTGCCAGCAGTAGCTTGGTGGGGGCGGCGTCCTACGAGCAGTACTTC
cdr3_aa: CASSSLVGAASYEQYF

d_call: TRBD1
j_call: TRBJ2-2
clone_size: many
v_call: TRBV11-1
cdr3_nt: TGTGCCAGCAGCGGACGGACAGGTCCAGGGGAGCTGTTTTTT
cdr3_aa: CASSGRTGPGELFF

d_call: .
j_call: TRBJ2-6
clone_size: once
v_call: TRBV5-4
cdr3_nt: TGTGCCAGCAGCTTTGACTCTGGGGCCAACGTCCTGACTTTC
cdr3_aa: CASSFDSGANVLTF

d_call: TRBD1
j_call: TRBJ2-7
clone_size: .
v_call: TRBV5-1
cdr3_nt: TGCGCCAGCAGCCCTCACTCAAGGGGGCGCCGCGAGCAGTACTTC
cdr3_aa: CASSPHSRGRREQYF

d_call: .
j_call: TRBJ2-2
clone_size: .
v_call: TRBV10-1
cdr3_nt: TGCGCCACCCAAAAGGCGGTCGAGACCGGGGAGCTGTTTTTT
cdr3_aa: CATQKAVETGELFF

d_call: TRBD1
j_call: TRBJ2-7
clone_size: many
v_call: TRBV28
cdr3_nt: TGTGCCAGCAGTCCATGGACAGGGGGCGGTTACGAGCAGTACTTC
cdr3_aa: CASSPWTGGGYEQYF

d_call: .
j_call: TRBJ2-3
clone_size: once
v_call: TRBV2
cdr3_nt: TGTGCTACAACGTGGGACGGGACCCGAAGGTATTTT
cdr3_aa: CATTWDGTRRYF

d_call: TRBD2
j_call: TRBJ2-3
clone_size: .
v_call: TRBV10-2
cdr3_nt: TGCGCCAGCAGTCGGACTAGCGGTACCACAGATACGCATTATTTT
cdr3_aa: CASSRTSGTTDTHYF

d_call: .
j_call: TRBJ2-6
clone_size: few
v_call: TRBV9
cdr3_nt: TGTGCCAGCAGCGTTGGCCAGGGACCTTCGGAGGCCAACGTCCTGACTTTC
cdr3_aa: CASSVGQGPSEANVLTF

d_call: TRBD2
j_call: TRBJ2-5
clone_size: once
v_call: TRBV20-1
cdr3_nt: TGCAGTGCTAGGATAGCGGGAGGCCGAACCGAGACCCAGTACTTC
cdr3_aa: CSARIAGGRTETQYF

d_call: .
j_call: TRBJ1-1
clone_size: many
v_call: TRBV6-5
cdr3_nt: TGTGCCAGCAGTTACTCGGGTGGGTACACTGAAGCTTTCTTT
cdr3_aa: CASSYSGGYTEAFF

d_call: .
j_call: TRBJ2-7
clone_size: few
v_call: TRBV18
cdr3_nt: TGTGCCAGCTCACCATCTCAAGTCCTCGAGCAGTACTTC
cdr3_aa: CASSPSQVLEQYF